The entry below describes one TCR beta chain. The specificity of this receptor is unknown. The record has no base qualities; no much larger clone is one base away. From its cysteine to its phenylalanine, the CDR3 spans 15 amino acids. Only CDR3 DNA remains: 45 bases, in frame from the first base. V is reduced by 3 bases and J by 2 bases, leaving a spacing of 12 bases between them. The germline V gene (reference sequence) gives CDR1 as SSHAT and CDR2 as FNYEAQ. Library preparation used the immunoSEQ multiplex PCR assay. A mixture of 60 forward primers for TCR Vbeta segments and 13 reverse primers for TCR Jbeta segments was used in the multiplex PCR. A multiplex PCR assay on genomic DNA amplified the CDR3 region of rearranged TCR beta genes. Amplified TCR beta libraries were sequenced as 87-base-pair reads on the Illumina HiSeq System. In the source study's methods: A later analysis counted tens of millions of unique TCR beta chains across the 550 to 800 repertoires, and roughly 9.9 million of these chains were shared by at least two donors. Raw reads were error-corrected and collapsed into unique sequences with a nearest-neighbor algorithm that merged closely related sequences to remove PCR and sequencing errors. V, D and J gene segments were assigned by aligning CDR3 sequences to IMGT reference sequences. Each retained sequence needed at least a six-nucleotide match to both a V gene segment and a J gene segment. Rearrangements were called productive when the CDR3 lacked stop codons and stayed in frame with V and J; all others were non-productive. CDR3 was defined according to IMGT convention as the region running from the second conserved V-encoded cysteine to the conserved J-encoded phenylalanine. The earlier analysis of about 530 of the donors excluded any sequence lacking an unambiguous match to a single V gene segment. An earlier analysis of almost 600 of the donors classified V segments as functional when productive rearrangements were above 56.7% and as segregating when the standard deviation between donors was above 5%. A statistical classification framework was developed to diagnose cytomegalovirus status using the catalog of TCR beta chain sequences. In a later analysis, V and J genes were assigned by comparing TCR nucleotide sequences against IMGT/GENE-DB human TR gene sequences. The TCRdist pipeline was used in a later analysis to assign CDR3 sequences and most-parsimonious VDJ recombination scenarios. In a later analysis, each TCR beta chain was defined by its CDR3 amino acid sequence together with its V-gene family, and reads without a unique V-gene family were excluded. In a later analysis, fewer than 650 highly shared, low-generation-probability nucleotide sequences were removed to address suspected cross-contamination and a sequencing artifact. For each public chain, a later analysis derived a clonal expansion index from normalized ranks of inferred template counts within each repertoire. Generation probabilities in a later analysis came from a VDJ recombination model fitted to out-of-frame rearrangements, and those results were checked against IGoR. In a later analysis, TCR-TCR, TCR-HLA and TCR-CMV co-occurrence was scored with hypergeometric tests, and a repertoire-size bias correction was applied to TCR pairs. A later analysis estimated false discovery rates by permuting HLA or CMV assignments 20 times. In a later analysis, co-occurring TCRs were grouped using DBSCAN, with TCRdist sequence similarity added in when clustering inside HLA-allele-positive subsets. For co-occurrence clustering, repertoires with fewer than 30,000 or more than 120,000 public chains were excluded, along with five or six repertoires with anomalous nucleotide sharing. The table comes from immuneACCESS by way of TCRdb, which keeps in-frame sequences with V and J called. Part of the clones is missing from these tables; in studies checked, under half for an unresolved V gene and the rest for unknown reasons. Clone size and V and J calls were adopted from that table, with D and trimming inferred from the DNA. This sample comprises some 140,000 clones, 65% to 75% of them detected only once. The ten largest clones add up to about 2.7% of the sample.

In total, over 600 healthy bone marrow donors made up the cohort. Cohort members were all nominally healthy when sampled, although unrecorded immune exposures were likely present. The donor tested CMV seronegative and was one of the 352 seronegative cohort members. Every donor gave a peripheral blood sample, and the peripheral blood mononuclear cells from that sample were used for TCR beta sequencing. Genomic DNA was extracted from the blood cell samples with the Qiagen DNeasy Blood Extraction Kit. The source of the sample is a study of cytomegalovirus exposure and HLA in healthy donors (dated by TCRdb to the late 2010s). About the full investigation: An earlier analysis of about 530 of the donors reported about 260 Gb of sequence data and around 100 million unique TCR beta sequences obtained from 150 million to 200 million T cells. Every discovery cohort repertoire had been produced on one sequencing platform. A separate validation cohort of more than 100 different subjects was used in addition to the roughly 640-subject first cohort. A later analysis re-examined previously published TCR beta repertoires from 600 to 700 donors and added high-resolution HLA genotyping to investigate patterns of TCR occurrence. Because of strong linkage in the cohort, roughly 5 DR-DQ haplotypes were treated as single units for association and clustering. Among some 400 genotyped donors of the cohort, an average of 235,054 unique TCR beta nucleotide sequences were sequenced per donor, about a sixth of them non-productive. The study was designed to test whether signatures of past pathogen exposure could be identified by cataloging public T cell receptors. HLA typing covered class I and class II loci at four-digit resolution. Donor age, sex, ethnicity and CMV serostatus were compiled alongside the repertoire data. Of the roughly 410 genotyped donors, roughly 80% were placed in the genetic ancestry cluster associated with self-reported Caucasian donors. The later analysis used no new phenotypic data to find candidate immune exposures, relying instead on TCR beta sequences and their occurrence across donors. The number of donors typed differed by locus, with about 620-630 for A, B, C, DRB1 and DQB1, roughly 550 for DQA1, 606 for DPA1, and 450 to 480 for DPB1. A later genetic analysis used genome-wide SNP genotypes for about 60% of the roughly 700 donors, treating that subset as a discovery cohort. Roughly 300 gigabases of sequencing data and about 92 million unique TCR sequences made up an early release that covered 500 to 700 HLA-typed donors. The study profiled the T cell repertoires of 550 to 700 subjects by immunosequencing and related them to cytomegalovirus serostatus. High-throughput TCR immunosequencing, statistical association of individual TCRs with disease status, and machine learning were combined to predict cytomegalovirus infection status. To decide whether each TCR beta V gene segment behaved as functional or pseudogenic, an earlier analysis of some 540 of the donors relied on high-throughput TCR beta sequencing. The study at large found these results: In a later genetic analysis, fewer N-insertions in productive TCRs were reported among donors in an Asian-associated ancestry cluster than the roughly 700-donor mean. According to a later analysis, most CMV-associated TCR beta chains appeared to be HLA-restricted, and the HLA associations seemed to be driven largely by CMV exposure. HLA typing was unavailable for some donors at each locus, so association tests used only the typed subset. Several of the top co-occurrence clusters appeared to be linked to parvovirus B19, influenza, CMV and Epstein-Barr virus, according to a later analysis. In the study, 150 to 200 TCR beta chains were listed as associated with cytomegalovirus. A further reported finding was that TCR beta sequences accurately predicted the HLA-A and HLA-B alleles for most subjects in the first cohort. A group of highly shared sequence variants was considered likely to be a technical artifact of the sequencing pipeline. A few of the identified cytomegalovirus-associated TCR beta chains were confirmed in vitro to be specific for cytomegalovirus antigens. Most TCR sequences were observed very rarely across donors, whereas some public TCRs were present in many individuals. A later genetic analysis associated a missense DCLRE1C variant with V-gene and J-gene trimming of TCR beta chains, and an independent cohort replicated the association. Because counts were too low, about 18 rarely observed V segments, including chromosome 9 orphons, were left out of the earlier analysis of roughly 600 of the donors. The classifier was reported to diagnose cytomegalovirus status with high specificity and sensitivity in both the original and validation cohorts. The only immune exposure information available for the cohort was CMV serostatus. In a later analysis, 15,000 to 20,000 TCR beta sequences were associated with specific HLA alleles at a false discovery rate of 0.05. According to a later analysis, TCR association rates differed among HLA loci, with DRB1 alleles showing the most associated TCRs and HLA-C alleles showing the fewest. When HLA alleles, especially DR and DQ, strongly co-occurred, TCR associations were difficult to assign to individual alleles. In an earlier analysis of over 550 of the donors, most TCR beta V segments were observed in productive rearrangements about 87% or about 30% of the time, broadly matching IMGT annotations. The cohort was sequenced for TCR beta chains only, and without alpha or paired-chain data the features that could be detected were limited. Because the 87-base-pair reads could not distinguish some IMGT-functional V segments, including TRBV6-2 and TRBV6-3, those segments were excluded. Compared with equally common non-associated chains, HLA-associated TCR beta chains in a later analysis were more clonally expanded and had lower generation probabilities. Linkage disequilibrium might explain the correlated functional status among segregating V segments, but an unknown experimental factor could not be ruled out. According to the authors, the approach could potentially be generalized to other disease states and immunological phenotypes. Sequencing depth was assumed to be roughly uniform across donors in the presence/absence analyses, though that assumption may not hold.

This chain is built from TRBV7-7 and TRBJ2-3; the D gene assignment is ambiguous. The sequence was collected from a man younger than 35 in good health and CMV-seronegative. Material: PBMCs. The nucleotides are TGTGCCAGCAGCTTCATAGTTACGTACACAGATACGCAGTATTTT. It translates as CASSFIVTYTDTQYF.